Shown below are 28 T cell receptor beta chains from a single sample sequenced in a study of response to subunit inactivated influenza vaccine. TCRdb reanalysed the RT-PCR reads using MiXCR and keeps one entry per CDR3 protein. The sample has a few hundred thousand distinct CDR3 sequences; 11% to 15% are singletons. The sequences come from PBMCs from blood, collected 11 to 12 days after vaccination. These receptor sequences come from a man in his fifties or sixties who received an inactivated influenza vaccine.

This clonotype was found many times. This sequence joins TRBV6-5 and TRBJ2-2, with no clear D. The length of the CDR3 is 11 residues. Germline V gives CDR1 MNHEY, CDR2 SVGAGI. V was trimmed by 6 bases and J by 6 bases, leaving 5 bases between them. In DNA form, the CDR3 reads TGTGCCAGCAGCCACGCCGGGGAGCTGTTTTTT. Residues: CASSHAGELFF.

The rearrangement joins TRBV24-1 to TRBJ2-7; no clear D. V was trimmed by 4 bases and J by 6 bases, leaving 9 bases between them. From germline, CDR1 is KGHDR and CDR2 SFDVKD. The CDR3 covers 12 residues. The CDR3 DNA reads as TGTGCCACCAGTGAGGAAGGGCGCGAGCAGTACTTC. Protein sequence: CATSEEGREQYF.

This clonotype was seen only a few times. The CDR3 loop is CSARRQGEYF. For the CDR3, the DNA is TGCAGTGCTAGAAGGCAGGGAGAGTACTTC. J is TRBJ2-7 and V is TRBV20-1, with D perhaps assigned TRBD1 or TRBD2 (5 bases each). The CDR3 loop spans 10 amino acids. CDR1 DFQATT and CDR2 SNEGSKA come from the germline V gene (reference sequence). V was trimmed by 2 bases and J by 11 bases, leaving 10 bases between them.

As DNA, the CDR3 is TGTGCCAGCGCCACACAAATAGGGACAGAAGTTAACTATGGCTACACCTTC. This translates into CASATQIGTEVNYGYTF. This chain joins TRBV28 and TRBJ1-2, with 7 bases that match TRBD1. Germline values: CDR1 MDHEN, CDR2 SYDVKM. There are 17 residues in the CDR3. The V and J ends lost 8 bases and 1 base, in that order; junction bases with no gene match: 16.

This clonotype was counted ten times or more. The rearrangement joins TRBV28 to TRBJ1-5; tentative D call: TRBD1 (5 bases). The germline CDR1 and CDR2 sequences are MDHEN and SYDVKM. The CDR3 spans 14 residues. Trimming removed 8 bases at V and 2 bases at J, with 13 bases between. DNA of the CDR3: TGTGCCAGCCATACTCGGGGACGCAATCAGCCCCAGCATTTT. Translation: CASHTRGRNQPQHF.

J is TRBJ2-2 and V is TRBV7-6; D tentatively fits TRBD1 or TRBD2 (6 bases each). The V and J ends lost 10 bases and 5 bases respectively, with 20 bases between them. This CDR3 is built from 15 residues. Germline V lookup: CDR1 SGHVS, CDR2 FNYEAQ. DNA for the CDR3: TGTGCCACCCTAGACGGGGGCATGGGTACCGGGGAGCTGTTTTTT. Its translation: CATLDGGMGTGELFF.

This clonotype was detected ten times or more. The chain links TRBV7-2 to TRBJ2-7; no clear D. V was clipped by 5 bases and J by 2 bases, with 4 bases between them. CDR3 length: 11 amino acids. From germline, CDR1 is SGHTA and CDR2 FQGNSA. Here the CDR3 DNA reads TGTGCCAGCAGCCGGGCCTACGAGCAGTACTTC. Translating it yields CASSRAYEQYF.

The CDR3 spells CASSEALGPGPLHF. The DNA of the CDR3 is TGTGCCAGCAGTGAAGCGCTGGGCCCGGGGCCCCTCCACTTT. This chain connects TRBV6-1 to TRBJ1-6; no definite D call. The CDR3 totals 14 residues. The germline CDR1 and CDR2 sequences are MNHNS and SASEGT. V was trimmed by 0 bases and J by 13 bases, leaving 13 bases between them.

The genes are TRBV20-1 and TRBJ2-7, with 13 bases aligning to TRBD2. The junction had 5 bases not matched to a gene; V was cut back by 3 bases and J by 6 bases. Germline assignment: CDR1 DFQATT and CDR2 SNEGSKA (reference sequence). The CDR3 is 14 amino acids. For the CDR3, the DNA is TGCAGTGCTAGTCTACTAGCGGGGGGGACCGAGCAGTACTTC. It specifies CSASLLAGGTEQYF.

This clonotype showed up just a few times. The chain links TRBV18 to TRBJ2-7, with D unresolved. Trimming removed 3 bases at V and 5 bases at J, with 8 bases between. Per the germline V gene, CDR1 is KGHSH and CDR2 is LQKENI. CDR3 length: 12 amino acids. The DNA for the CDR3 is TGTGCCAGCTCACCTAGGCAGGACGAGCAGTACTTC. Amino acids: CASSPRQDEQYF.

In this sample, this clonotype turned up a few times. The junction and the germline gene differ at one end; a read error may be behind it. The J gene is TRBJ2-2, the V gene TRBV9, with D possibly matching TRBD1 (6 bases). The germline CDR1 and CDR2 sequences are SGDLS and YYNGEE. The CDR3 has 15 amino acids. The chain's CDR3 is CASSPLDRNPGELFF. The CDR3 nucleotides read TGTGCCAGCAGCCCGCTTGACAGGAACCCCGGGGAGCTGTTTTTT.

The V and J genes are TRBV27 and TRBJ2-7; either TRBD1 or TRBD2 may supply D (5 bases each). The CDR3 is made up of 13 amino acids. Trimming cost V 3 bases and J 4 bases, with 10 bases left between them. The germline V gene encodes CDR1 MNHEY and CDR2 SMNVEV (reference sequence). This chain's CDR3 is CASSFGGEYEQYF. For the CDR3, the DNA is TGTGCCAGCAGTTTTGGGGGAGAATACGAGCAGTACTTC.

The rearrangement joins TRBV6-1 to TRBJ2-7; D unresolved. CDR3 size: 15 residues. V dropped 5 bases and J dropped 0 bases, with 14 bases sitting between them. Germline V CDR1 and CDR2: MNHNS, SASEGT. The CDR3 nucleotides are TGTGCCAGCAGTCCCCCGCGGACGATCTCCTACGAGCAGTACTTC. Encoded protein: CASSPPRTISYEQYF.

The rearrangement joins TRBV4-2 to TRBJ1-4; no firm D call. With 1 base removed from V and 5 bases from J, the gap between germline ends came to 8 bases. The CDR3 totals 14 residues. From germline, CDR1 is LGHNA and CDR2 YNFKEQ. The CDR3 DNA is TGTGCCAGCAGCCAAGGGGATCTCAATGAAAAACTGTTTTTT. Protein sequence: CASSQGDLNEKLFF.

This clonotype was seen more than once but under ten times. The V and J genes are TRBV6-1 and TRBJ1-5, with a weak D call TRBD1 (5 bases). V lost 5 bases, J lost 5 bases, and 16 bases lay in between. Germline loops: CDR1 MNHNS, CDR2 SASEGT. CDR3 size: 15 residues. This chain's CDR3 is CASSRQRRGDQPQHF. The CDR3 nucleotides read TGTGCCAGCAGTCGACAGCGGCGGGGGGATCAGCCCCAGCATTTT.

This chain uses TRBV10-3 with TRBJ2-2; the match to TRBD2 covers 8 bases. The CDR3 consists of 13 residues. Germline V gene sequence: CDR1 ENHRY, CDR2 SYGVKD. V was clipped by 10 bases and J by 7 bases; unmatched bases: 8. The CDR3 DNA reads TGTGCCACTTCGGGGGGGGCCAACGGGGAGCTGTTTTTT. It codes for CATSGGANGELFF.

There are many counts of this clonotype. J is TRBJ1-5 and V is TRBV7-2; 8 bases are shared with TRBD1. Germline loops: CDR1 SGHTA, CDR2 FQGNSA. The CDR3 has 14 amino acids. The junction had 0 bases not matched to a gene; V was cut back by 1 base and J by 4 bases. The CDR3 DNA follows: TGTGCCAGCAGCTTAGGACAGGGGAATCAGCCCCAGCATTTT. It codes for CASSLGQGNQPQHF.

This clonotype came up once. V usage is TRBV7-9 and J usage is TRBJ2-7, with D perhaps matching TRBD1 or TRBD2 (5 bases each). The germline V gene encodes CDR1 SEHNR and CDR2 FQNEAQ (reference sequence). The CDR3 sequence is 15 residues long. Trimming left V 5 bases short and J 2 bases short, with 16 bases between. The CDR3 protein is CASSRYPGRAYEQYF. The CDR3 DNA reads TGTGCCAGCAGCCGGTACCCGGGACGGGCCTACGAGCAGTACTTC. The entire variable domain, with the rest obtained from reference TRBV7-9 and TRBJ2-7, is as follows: DTGVSQNPRHKITKRGQNVTFRCDPISEHNRLYWYRQTLGQGPEFLTYFQNEAQLEKSRLLSDRFSAERPKGSFSTLEIQRTEQGDSAMYLCASSRYPGRAYEQYFGPGTRLTVT.

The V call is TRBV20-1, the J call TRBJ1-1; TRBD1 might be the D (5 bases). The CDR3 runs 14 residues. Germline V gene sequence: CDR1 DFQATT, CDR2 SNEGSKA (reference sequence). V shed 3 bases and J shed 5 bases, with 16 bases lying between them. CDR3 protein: CSARRGGETTEAFF. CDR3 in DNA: TGCAGTGCTAGGCGGGGGGGGGAAACGACTGAAGCTTTCTTT.

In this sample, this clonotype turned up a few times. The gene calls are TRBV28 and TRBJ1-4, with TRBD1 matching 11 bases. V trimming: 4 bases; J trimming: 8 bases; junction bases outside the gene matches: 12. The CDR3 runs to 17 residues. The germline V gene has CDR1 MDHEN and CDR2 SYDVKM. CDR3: CASSSPGQGGRGEKLFF. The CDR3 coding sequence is TGTGCCAGCAGTTCCCCGGGACAGGGGGGAAGAGGAGAAAAACTGTTTTTT. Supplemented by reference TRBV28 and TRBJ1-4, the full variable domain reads DVKVTQSSRYLVKRTGEKVFLECVQDMDHENMFWYRQDPGLGLRLIYFSYDVKMKEKGDIPEGYSVSREKKERFSLILESASTNQTSMYLCASSSPGQGGRGEKLFFGSGTQLSVL.

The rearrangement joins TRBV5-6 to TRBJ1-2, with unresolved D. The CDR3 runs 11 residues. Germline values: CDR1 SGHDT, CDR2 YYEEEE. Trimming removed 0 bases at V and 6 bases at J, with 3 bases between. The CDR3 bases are TGTGCCAGCAGCTTGGTTGATGGCTACACCTTC. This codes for CASSLVDGYTF. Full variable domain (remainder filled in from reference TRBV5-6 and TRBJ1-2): DAGVTQSPTHLIKTRGQQVTLRCSPKSGHDTVSWYQQALGQGPQFIFQYYEEEERQRGNFPDRFSGHQFPNYSSELNVNALLLGDSALYLCASSLVDGYTFGSGTRLTVV.

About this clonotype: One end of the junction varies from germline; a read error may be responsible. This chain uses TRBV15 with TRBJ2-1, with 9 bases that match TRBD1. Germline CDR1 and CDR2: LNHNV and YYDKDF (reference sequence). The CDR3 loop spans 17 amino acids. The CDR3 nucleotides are TGTGCCAGCAGCAGATTTGCTGGGACAGGGACTTACAATGAGCAGTTCTTC. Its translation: CASSRFAGTGTYNEQFF. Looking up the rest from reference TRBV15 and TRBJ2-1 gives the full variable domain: DAMVIQNPRYQVTQFGKPVTLSCSQTLNHNVMYWYQQKSSQAPKLLFHYYDKDFNNEADTPDNFQSRRPNTSFCFLDIRSPGLGDTAMYLCASSRFAGTGTYNEQFFGPGTRLTVL.

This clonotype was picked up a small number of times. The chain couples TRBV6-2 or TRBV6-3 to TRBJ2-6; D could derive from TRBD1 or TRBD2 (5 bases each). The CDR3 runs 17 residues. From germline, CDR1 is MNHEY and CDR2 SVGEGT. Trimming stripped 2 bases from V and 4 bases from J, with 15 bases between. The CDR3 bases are TGTGCCAGCAGTTACGGGATGGGGACGGGGGGGGCCAACGTCCTGACTTTC. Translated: CASSYGMGTGGANVLTF.

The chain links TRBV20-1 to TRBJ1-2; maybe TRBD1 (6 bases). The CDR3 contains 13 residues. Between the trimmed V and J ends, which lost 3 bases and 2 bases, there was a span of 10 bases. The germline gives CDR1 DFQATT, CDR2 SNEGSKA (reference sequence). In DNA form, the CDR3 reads TGCAGTGCTAGGGAACAGGGAAACTATGGCTACACCTTC. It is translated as CSAREQGNYGYTF.

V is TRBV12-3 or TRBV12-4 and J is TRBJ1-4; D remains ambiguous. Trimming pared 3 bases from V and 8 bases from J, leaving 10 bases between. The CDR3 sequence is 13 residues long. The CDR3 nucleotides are TGTGCCAGCAGTTTCGCCCCAAGGGAAAAACTGTTTTTT. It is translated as CASSFAPREKLFF.

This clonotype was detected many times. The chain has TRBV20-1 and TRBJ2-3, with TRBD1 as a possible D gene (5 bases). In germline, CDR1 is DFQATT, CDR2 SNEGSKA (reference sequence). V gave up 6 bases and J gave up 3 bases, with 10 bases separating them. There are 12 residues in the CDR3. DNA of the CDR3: TGCAGTGCGATACAGGAGACAGATACGCAGTATTTT. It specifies CSAIQETDTQYF.

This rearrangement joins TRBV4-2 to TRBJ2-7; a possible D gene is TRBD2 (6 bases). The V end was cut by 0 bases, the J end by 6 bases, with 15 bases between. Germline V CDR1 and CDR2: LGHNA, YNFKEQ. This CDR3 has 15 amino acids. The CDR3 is CASSQDVAGRGEQYF. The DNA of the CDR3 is TGTGCCAGCAGCCAAGATGTCGCGGGAAGGGGCGAGCAGTACTTC.

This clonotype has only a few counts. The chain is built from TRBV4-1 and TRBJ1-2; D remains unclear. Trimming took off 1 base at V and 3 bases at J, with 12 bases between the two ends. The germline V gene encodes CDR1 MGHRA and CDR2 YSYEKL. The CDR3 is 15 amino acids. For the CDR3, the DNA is TGCGCCAGCAGCCAAGGCCTAGGGATCGACTATGGCTACACCTTC. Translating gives CASSQGLGIDYGYTF.